The subject of this entry is one TCR beta chain. The target antigen is unknown. The record originates from a study of cytomegalovirus exposure and HLA in healthy donors. Study-wide results and limits: Common viral pathogens seemed, in a later analysis, to connect with several of the most significant clusters. Analyzed later, most CMV-associated TCR beta chains appeared HLA-restricted.

Primers included in the PCR were 60 Vbeta and 13 Jbeta primers. The repertoire was sequenced with immunoSEQ multiplex PCR; TCRdb's copy has only in-frame clones and lacks some. The sample yields 100,000 to 150,000 clones, around four fifths seen once. V dropped 6 bases and J dropped 6; count of bases not matched to a gene: 4. Germline CDR1 is MNHEY and CDR2 is SVGAGI. The CDR3 consists of 12 residues. The V gene is TRBV6-5, the J gene TRBJ1-2; 7 bases are a match to TRBD1. The clonotype originates from a man aged 18 to 29 in good health and CMV-seropositive. The sample was PBMCs. In nucleotides, the CDR3 is TGTGCCAGCAGCCCACAGGGGAATGGCTACACCTTC. Translated: CASSPQGNGYTF.